These 31 T cell receptor beta chains were sequenced from one sample in a study of T cells after yellow fever vaccination (dated by TCRdb to the late 2010s). In the paper's terms, the treatment or condition label means: live attenuated yellow fever vaccine strain. The library was generated by 5' RACE. This sample was sequenced with an Illumina HiSeq 2500. TCRdb trimmed public reads at Q25 via fastp, called clones via MiXCR and kept in-frame beta chains. Duplicate CDR3 protein sequences are folded into a single record with the most common DNA and genes. This sample has more than 350,000 distinct CDR3 sequences in its table, and around a tenth of those were observed once. Less than 20% of the sample goes to the ten largest clones. The material sequenced was PBMCs, taken on the day of the first yellow fever vaccination. The receptors derive from a man younger than 35 who received the YFV17D yellow fever vaccine.

The chain combines TRBV25-1 with TRBJ2-3, with a possible D match to TRBD2 (6 bases). The germline V gene has CDR1 MGHDK and CDR2 SYGVNS. Between the trimmed V and J ends, which lost 6 bases and 1 base, there was a span of 26 bases. CDR3 length: 19 amino acids. CDR3 loop: CASSRKPDRTILGTDTQYF. CDR3 in DNA: TGTGCCAGCAGCAGAAAACCTGATCGGACTATCTTGGGCACAGATACGCAGTATTTT.

The chain recombines TRBV20-1 with TRBJ2-1; a weak D match, TRBD1 (5 bases). CDR1 and CDR2 from the germline V gene are DFQATT and SNEGSKA (reference sequence). There are 14 residues in the CDR3. V lost 3 bases and J 9 bases, leaving 18 bases between the germline ends. Here the CDR3 reads CSASDSGYGSEQFF. CDR3 sequence (DNA): TGCAGTGCTAGTGACAGTGGATATGGTAGTGAGCAGTTCTTC.

To note about this clonotype: A much larger clonotype is one base distant, so this may be a read error. The chain links TRBV11-2 to TRBJ2-6, with 7 bases lining up with TRBD2. V lost 5 bases to trimming and J lost 2 bases; unmatched junction nucleotides: 0. The CDR3 is 14 amino acids. CDR1 and CDR2 from the germline V gene are SGHAT and FQNNGV. CDR3 amino acids: CASSRGAGANVLTF. The CDR3 DNA follows: TGTGCCAGCAGCCGGGGGGCTGGGGCCAACGTCCTGACTTTC. Full variable domain (rest looked up from reference TRBV11-2 and TRBJ2-6): EAGVAQSPRYKIIEKRQSVAFWCNPISGHATLYWYQQILGQGPKLLIQFQNNGVVDDSQLPKDRFSAERLKGVDSTLKIQPAKLEDSAVYLCASSRGAGANVLTFGAGSRLTVL.

J is TRBJ1-6 and V is TRBV25-1; 10 bases align to TRBD1. The CDR3 covers 14 residues. V trimming: 4 bases; J trimming: 10 bases; junction bases outside the gene matches: 4. Germline V lookup: CDR1 MGHDK, CDR2 SYGVNS. The CDR3 sequence is CASSGDRGFSPLHF. The CDR3 DNA follows: TGTGCCAGCAGTGGGGACAGGGGTTTCTCACCCCTCCACTTT.

The chain couples TRBV10-3 to TRBJ1-2, with D tentatively TRBD1 (5 bases). The germline V gene has CDR1 ENHRY and CDR2 SYGVKD. CDR3 length equals 12 residues. V was trimmed by 6 bases and J by 2 bases, leaving 7 bases between them. CDR3 in DNA: TGTGCCATCAGCCGGGACAACTATGGCTACACCTTC. This gives the protein CAISRDNYGYTF.

The V gene is TRBV6-2 or TRBV6-3, the J gene TRBJ2-1; the match to TRBD2 covers 12 bases. The CDR3 is made up of 16 amino acids. V lost 0 bases to trimming and J lost 7 bases; unmatched junction nucleotides: 4. Germline CDR1 and CDR2: MNHEY and SVGEGT. The CDR3: CASSYSGLAGRNEQFF. CDR3 DNA sequence: TGTGCCAGCAGTTACTCTGGACTAGCGGGGAGGAATGAGCAGTTCTTC.

The V gene is TRBV7-2, the J gene TRBJ2-1; D may be TRBD2 (6 bases). The germline V gene has CDR1 SGHTA and CDR2 FQGNSA. The V end was cut by 5 bases, the J end by 5 bases, with 22 bases between. The CDR3 is made up of 17 amino acids. CDR3 nucleotide sequence: TGTGCCAGCAGCGCCGGTCGGGGCGGGGTCGCCCACAATGAGCAGTTCTTC. Translating it yields CASSAGRGGVAHNEQFF. The whole variable domain, filled in from reference TRBV7-2 and TRBJ2-1, reads GAGVSQSPSNKVTEKGKDVELRCDPISGHTALYWYRQSLGQGLEFLIYFQGNSAPDKSGLPSDRFSAERTGGSVSTLTIQRTQQEDSAVYLCASSAGRGGVAHNEQFFGPGTRLTVL.

This clonotype was recorded a few times. The CDR3 DNA reads as TGTGCCAGCAGCCTGCGGGGGGCCCAAAACATTCAGTACTTC. It specifies CASSLRGAQNIQYF. The chain uses TRBV4-2 and TRBJ2-4, with 8 nucleotides matching TRBD2. This CDR3 is built from 14 residues. V was pared by 4 bases and J by 5 bases, with 4 bases of the junction left unmatched. Germline lookup yields CDR1 LGHNA and CDR2 YNFKEQ.

The chain joins TRBV28 to TRBJ2-3; 8 positions agree with TRBD1. The germline CDR1 and CDR2 sequences are MDHEN and SYDVKM. Trimming removed 5 bases from V and 3 bases from J; junction bases left unmatched: 10. This CDR3 has 16 amino acids. CDR3 in amino acids: CASSTLGTGETDTQYF. DNA of the CDR3: TGTGCCAGCAGTACCCTCGGGACAGGAGAAACAGATACGCAGTATTTT.

This clonotype was seen more than once but under ten times. V is TRBV12-3 or TRBV12-4 and J is TRBJ2-2; D is perhaps TRBD2 (6 bases). This CDR3 is 14 amino acids long. The V end lost 1 base, the J end lost 5 bases, and 8 bases lay between the germline ends. CDR3 amino acids: CASSLVAATGELFF. The CDR3, as DNA: TGTGCCAGCAGTTTAGTAGCGGCGACCGGGGAGCTGTTTTTT.

This clonotype turned up a few times. The chain employs TRBV9 and TRBJ2-1; 8 bases map to TRBD2. The CDR3 consists of 14 residues. CDR1 and CDR2 (germline): SGDLS, YYNGEE. With V trimmed by 6 bases and J by 2 bases, 4 bases remained unmatched. The CDR3 region has the DNA TGTGCCAGCAATAGCGGGGTCACCTACAATGAGCAGTTCTTC. Amino acid sequence: CASNSGVTYNEQFF.

J is TRBJ2-7 and V is TRBV10-2, with 16 bases that match TRBD2. This CDR3 comprises 17 residues. V dropped 2 bases and J dropped 6; count of bases not matched to a gene: 7. CDR1 WSHSY and CDR2 SAAADI come from the germline V gene. CDR3 coding DNA: TGCGCCAGCAGTGAGACTGGGACTAGCGGGGGGGAGGGCGAGCAGTACTTC. It is translated as CASSETGTSGGEGEQYF.

There are many counts of this clonotype. The chain uses TRBV5-1 and TRBJ2-3; the match to TRBD2 covers 12 bases. Germline CDR1 reads SGHRS; CDR2 reads YFSETQ. V gave up 2 bases and J gave up 6 bases; unmatched junction bases: 7. This CDR3 is 16 amino acids long. The CDR3 nucleotides are TGCGCCAGCAGCTTAGGACTAGCGGGGAGTTCGGATACGCAGTATTTT. Amino acids: CASSLGLAGSSDTQYF.

This clonotype has only a few counts. J is TRBJ2-1 and V is TRBV20-1, with D possibly being TRBD1 or TRBD2 (5 bases each). There are 14 residues in the CDR3. The ends were cut back, 1 base at V and 5 bases at J, with 12 bases in the middle. Germline-derived CDR1 and CDR2 are DFQATT and SNEGSKA (reference sequence). The CDR3 DNA reads TGCAGTGCTAGAGTTCCGGGGCTAAACAATGAGCAGTTCTTC. It codes for CSARVPGLNNEQFF.

V and J are TRBV7-3 and TRBJ2-1; D not resolved. The V end was cut by 1 base, the J end by 6 bases, with 19 bases between. The germline V gene encodes CDR1 SGHTA and CDR2 FQGTGA. CDR3 size: 17 residues. The CDR3 DNA sequence: TGTGCCAGCAGCTTAAGGCCCTGGGCTCATCCGGGCAATGAGCAGTTCTTC. The encoded protein is CASSLRPWAHPGNEQFF.

J is TRBJ2-7 and V is TRBV6-1; 8 bases match TRBD1. The trim removed 6 bases at V and 4 bases at J, leaving 14 bases unmatched. Germline V gene sequence: CDR1 MNHNS, CDR2 SASEGT. The CDR3 sequence is 16 residues long. CDR3 sequence (DNA): TGTGCCAGCAGCCAATCCGGGACCGGGACAGGTTACGAGCAGTACGTC. The encoded protein is CASSQSGTGTGYEQYV.

V usage is TRBV4-3 and J usage is TRBJ2-1; 12 bases match TRBD2. Unmatched junction bases numbered 5, after V lost 2 bases and J lost 0 bases. The germline gives CDR1 LGHNA, CDR2 YSLEER. This CDR3 comprises 18 residues. CDR3 protein: CASSQRWTSGDSYNEQFF. The CDR3 DNA is TGCGCCAGCAGCCAACGGTGGACTAGCGGGGACTCCTACAATGAGCAGTTCTTC.

V and J are TRBV29-1 and TRBJ2-1; maybe TRBD2 (5 bases). This CDR3 has 16 residues. Germline assignment: CDR1 SQVTM and CDR2 ANQGSEA. Trimming took off 5 bases at V and 0 bases at J, with 17 bases between the two ends. The CDR3 reads CSVTPPEESSYNEQFF. The CDR3 DNA sequence: TGCAGCGTTACGCCCCCGGAGGAGAGCTCCTACAATGAGCAGTTCTTC.

V and J are TRBV4-3 and TRBJ2-7; 7 bases are shared with TRBD2. Germline V gives CDR1 LGHNA, CDR2 YSLEER. The CDR3 covers 14 residues. With 1 base clipped from V and 2 bases from J, the junction kept 2 bases outside the gene matches. The chain's CDR3 is CASSQARGTYEQYF. The DNA of the CDR3 is TGCGCCAGCAGCCAAGCGCGGGGGACCTACGAGCAGTACTTC.

This clonotype was picked up a small number of times. The chain uses TRBV20-1 and TRBJ2-3; the match to TRBD2 covers 8 bases. The CDR3 consists of 13 residues. Trimming removed 4 bases from V and 2 bases from J; junction bases left unmatched: 2. Germline CDR1 reads DFQATT; CDR2 reads SNEGSKA (reference sequence). In DNA, the CDR3 is TGCAGTGCTAATAGCGGGGCCACAGATACGCAGTATTTT. Its protein is CSANSGATDTQYF.

This clonotype has just a few counts. The chain uses TRBV3-1 and TRBJ2-2; no clear D. The CDR3 consists of 14 residues. V lost 1 base and J lost 4, with 7 bases in between. The germline gives CDR1 LGHDT, CDR2 YNNKEL (reference sequence). The CDR3 here is CASSQGSGTGELFF. CDR3 nucleotides: TGTGCCAGCAGCCAAGGTAGTGGCACCGGGGAGCTGTTTTTT.

J is TRBJ1-1 and V is TRBV20-1; D not certain. V was cut by 4 bases and J by 1 base, with 13 bases left in between. Germline lookup yields CDR1 DFQATT and CDR2 SNEGSKA (reference sequence). CDR3 length equals 14 residues. The CDR3 sequence: CSAIRLDRNTEAFF. The CDR3 DNA is TGCAGTGCTATCCGCCTCGATAGGAACACTGAAGCTTTCTTT.

This clonotype has just a few counts. The chain links TRBV7-8 to TRBJ2-5; D tentatively reads TRBD1 or TRBD2 (6 bases each). The V end was cut by 7 bases, the J end by 6 bases, with 21 bases between. Germline V CDR1 and CDR2: SGHVS, FQNEAQ. The CDR3 length is 15 residues. The chain's CDR3 is CASTTRGRGGKTQYF. For the CDR3, the DNA is TGTGCCAGCACCACCCGGGGGCGGGGTGGGAAGACCCAGTACTTC.

The V and J genes are TRBV4-1 and TRBJ2-3; D remains unclear. With 0 bases removed from V and 2 bases from J, the gap between germline ends came to 9 bases. The germline gives CDR1 MGHRA, CDR2 YSYEKL. This CDR3 contains 15 residues. Written as DNA, the CDR3 is TGCGCCAGCAGCCAAGAAGAACTAAACACAGATACGCAGTATTTT. Translation gives CASSQEELNTDTQYF.

The chain combines TRBV11-1 with TRBJ2-1, with TRBD2 identical over 11 bases. Germline V gene data show CDR1 as SGHAT and CDR2 as FQDESV (reference sequence). The CDR3 has 18 residues. Trimming took 2 bases from V and 0 from J; bases not matched to a gene: 6. The CDR3 sequence: CASSLTSGGSSSYNEQFF. CDR3 bases: TGTGCCAGCAGCTTAACTAGCGGGGGTTCAAGCTCCTACAATGAGCAGTTCTTC.

This clonotype was detected a few times. The chain has TRBV11-2 and TRBJ2-5; no firm D call. The ends were cut back, 5 bases at V and 0 bases at J, with 16 bases in the middle. The CDR3 runs to 16 residues. Germline V gene lookup returns CDR1 SGHAT and CDR2 FQNNGV. The CDR3 bases are TGTGCCAGCAGCCTAGTTAGTTTCAGGTACCAAGAGACCCAGTACTTC. Protein sequence: CASSLVSFRYQETQYF.

This clonotype was detected only once. The chain has TRBV4-1 and TRBJ1-5; D remains ambiguous. CDR1 and CDR2 (germline): MGHRA, YSYEKL. V lost 3 bases and J 2 bases, leaving 17 bases between the germline ends. This CDR3 region has 17 residues. CDR3 nucleotide sequence: TGCGCCAGCAGCCATCCGGCCGAGAAGTCGCGCAATCAGCCCCAGCATTTT. This codes for CASSHPAEKSRNQPQHF.

This clonotype has at least ten counts. The rearrangement joins TRBV7-2 to TRBJ2-5; D might be TRBD1 or TRBD2, each matching 5 bases. V was clipped by 4 bases and J by 2 bases, with 11 bases between them. CDR1 and CDR2 (germline): SGHTA, FQGNSA. This CDR3 comprises 14 residues. The CDR3 is CASSWDGSQETQYF. DNA for the CDR3: TGTGCCAGCAGCTGGGACGGATCACAAGAGACCCAGTACTTC.

The V and J genes are TRBV4-1 and TRBJ1-5, with 9 bases that match TRBD1. Germline V lookup: CDR1 MGHRA, CDR2 YSYEKL. V lost 1 base and J lost 8; bases outside the gene matches: 9. The CDR3 is made up of 16 amino acids. The CDR3 is CASSQAWGQGREPQHF. In nucleotides, the CDR3 is TGCGCCAGCAGCCAAGCCTGGGGACAGGGACGGGAGCCCCAGCATTTT.

The chain is built from TRBV7-2 and TRBJ2-5, with 8 nucleotides matching TRBD2. The V segment lost 0 bases and the J segment 2 bases; nucleotides outside the gene matches: 14. The CDR3 has 19 residues. Germline V gene sequence: CDR1 SGHTA, CDR2 FQGNSA. The CDR3 DNA follows: TGTGCCAGCAGCTTAGCGCTAGTAGCGGGGCGACACCGTCAAGAGACCCAGTACTTC. Translation gives CASSLALVAGRHRQETQYF.

This clonotype has more than one count but fewer than ten. The CDR3 loop is CASSQNIDEQYF. The CDR3 nucleotides are TGTGCCAGCAGTCAAAACATCGACGAGCAGTACTTC. The chain has TRBV27 and TRBJ2-7, with unresolved D. The CDR3 runs 12 residues. V was trimmed by 5 bases and J by 5 bases, leaving 10 bases between them. The germline V gene encodes CDR1 MNHEY and CDR2 SMNVEV (reference sequence).